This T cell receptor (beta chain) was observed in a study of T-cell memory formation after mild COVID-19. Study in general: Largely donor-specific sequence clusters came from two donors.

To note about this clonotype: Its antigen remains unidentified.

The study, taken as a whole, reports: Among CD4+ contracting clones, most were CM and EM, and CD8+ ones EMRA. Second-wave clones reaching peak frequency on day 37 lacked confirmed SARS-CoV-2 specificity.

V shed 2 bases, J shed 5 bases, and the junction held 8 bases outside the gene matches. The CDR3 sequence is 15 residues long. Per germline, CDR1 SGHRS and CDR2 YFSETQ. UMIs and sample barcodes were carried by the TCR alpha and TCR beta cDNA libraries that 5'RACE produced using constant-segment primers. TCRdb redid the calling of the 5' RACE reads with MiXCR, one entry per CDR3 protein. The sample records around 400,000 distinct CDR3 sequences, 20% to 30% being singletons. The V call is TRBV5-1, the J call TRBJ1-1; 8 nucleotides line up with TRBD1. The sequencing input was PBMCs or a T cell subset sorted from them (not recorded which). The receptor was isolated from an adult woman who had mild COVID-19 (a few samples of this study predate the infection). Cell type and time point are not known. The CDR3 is CASSLPQGANTEAFF. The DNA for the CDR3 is TGCGCCAGCAGCTTACCGCAGGGGGCCAATACTGAAGCTTTCTTT.